A single sample gave rise to the 2 T cell receptor beta chains below, sequenced in a study of CD8+ T cells in alopecia areata. Isolated RNA was reverse transcribed into cDNA used as the sequencing template. Method: immunoSEQ multiplex PCR; TCRdb's copy keeps in-frame clones and lacks some. The sample contains about 1,900 clones, none occurring once; 52% lies in the top ten. Sequenced material: lesional skin. These receptors came from a C3H/HeJ mouse with alopecia areata. The strain is characterized by the MHC haplotype H2-k.

This clone was seen ten or more times. All gene names here are mouse names. Read sequence stops 4 residues before the CDR3 end, and the germline J gene provides the missing end. The J gene is TRBJ2-3, the V gene TRBV13-3; 11 nucleotides match TRBD2. Losses at the gene ends were 5 bases for V and 0 bases for J; bases not matched to a gene: 5. The CDR3 extends over 16 amino acids. Germline CDR1 reads NNHDY; CDR2 reads SYVADS. CDR3 sequence reads: CASRDWGAPSAETLYF. The covered CDR3 bases are TGTGCCAGCAGGGACTGGGGGGCGCCTAGTGCAGAA.

This clone showed up many times. Mouse names are used for the genes. The read ends 4 residues early relative to the CDR3; the germline J gene fills the gap. The chain links TRBV19 to TRBJ2-2; D is ambiguous. The germline V and J ends were trimmed by 0 bases and 1 base, with 4 bases remaining between them. Germline-derived CDR1 and CDR2 are FNHDT and SITEND (reference sequence). CDR3 length: 14 residues. The chain's CDR3 is CASSIDRNTGQLYF. The part of the CDR3 DNA that was read is TGTGCCAGCAGTATAGACAGAAACACCGGG.